A selection of T cell receptor beta chains follows, all from one sample in a study of graft-versus-host responses after intestinal transplantation. Profiled with immunoSEQ multiplex PCR; TCRdb holds only in-frame clones, not every one. The table records about 120,000 clones, approximately 95% of them present only once. Their antigen targets remain unknown. The sample consisted of unstimulated CD8+ T cells sorted from spleen or lymph node cells, taken before intestinal transplant. These receptors originate from a human donor who received an intestinal transplant. The CDR3 runs from the conserved cysteine through the conserved F or W. The order of the fields is V gene, clone size, D gene, J gene, CDR3 DNA, CDR3 protein. A D gene is named only where the DNA matches it firmly. Only some rows state a clone size, as once, few, many or a class for expanded clones.

v_gene: TRBV29-1; abundance: .; d_gene: .; j_gene: TRBJ2-1; CDR3nt: TGCAGCGTTGCGGTAAGGAGTCTGAATGAGCAGTTCTTC; CDR3aa: CSVAVRSLNEQFF
v_gene: TRBV5-6; abundance: .; d_gene: TRBD2; j_gene: TRBJ2-1; CDR3nt: TGTGCCAGCAGTTCCGGGACTAGCGGAAACAATGAGCAGTTCTTC; CDR3aa: CASSSGTSGNNEQFF
v_gene: TRBV5-1; abundance: .; d_gene: .; j_gene: TRBJ1-5; CDR3nt: TGCGCCAGCAGCTTGAACGGCCGTAGCAATCAGCCCCAGCATTTT; CDR3aa: CASSLNGRSNQPQHF
v_gene: TRBV5-4; abundance: .; d_gene: TRBD2; j_gene: TRBJ2-1; CDR3nt: TGTGCCAGCCACTTTGGTCGGACTAGCGGGAGGGACGATGAGCAGTTCTTC; CDR3aa: CASHFGRTSGRDDEQFF
v_gene: TRBV6-6; abundance: .; d_gene: .; j_gene: TRBJ2-2; CDR3nt: TGTGCCAGCAGCCCGAACACCGGGGAGCTGTTTTTT; CDR3aa: CASSPNTGELFF
v_gene: TRBV5-1; abundance: .; d_gene: .; j_gene: TRBJ2-1; CDR3nt: TGCGCCAGCAGTAGGGTGGATGAGCAGTTCTTC; CDR3aa: CASSRVDEQFF
v_gene: TRBV13; abundance: .; d_gene: .; j_gene: TRBJ1-2; CDR3nt: TGTGCCAGCAGCTTAGAGGGGCAGGGTCCTAACTATGGCTACACCTTC; CDR3aa: CASSLEGQGPNYGYTF
v_gene: TRBV27; abundance: once; d_gene: .; j_gene: TRBJ1-5; CDR3nt: .; CDR3aa: CASSSSTEDSNQPQHF
v_gene: TRBV4-1; abundance: .; d_gene: .; j_gene: TRBJ1-5; CDR3nt: TGCGCCAGCAGCCAAGATTCAGGGCTCTATAGCAATCAGCCCCAGCATTTT; CDR3aa: CASSQDSGLYSNQPQHF
v_gene: TRBV7-9; abundance: .; d_gene: .; j_gene: TRBJ2-1; CDR3nt: TGTGCCAGCAGCTTAGGTCCTTACAATGAGCAGTTCTTC; CDR3aa: CASSLGPYNEQFF
v_gene: TRBV27; abundance: .; d_gene: .; j_gene: TRBJ1-1; CDR3nt: TGTGCCAGCAGTCCCCGCCCATGGAACACTGAAGCTTTCTTT; CDR3aa: CASSPRPWNTEAFF
v_gene: TRBV4-1; abundance: .; d_gene: TRBD2; j_gene: TRBJ2-3; CDR3nt: TGCGCCAGCAGCCTCCGAGGGACTAGCGGGAGGGCAGATACGCAGTATTTT; CDR3aa: CASSLRGTSGRADTQYF
v_gene: TRBV28; abundance: .; d_gene: .; j_gene: TRBJ2-1; CDR3nt: TGTGCCAGCGGTCGGGGCTCCTACAATGAGCAGTTCTTC; CDR3aa: CASGRGSYNEQFF
v_gene: TRBV7-9; abundance: .; d_gene: .; j_gene: TRBJ1-1; CDR3nt: TGTGCCAGCAGCTTCAACGAGGGGACAACTGAAGCTTTCTTT; CDR3aa: CASSFNEGTTEAFF
v_gene: TRBV28; abundance: .; d_gene: .; j_gene: TRBJ2-1; CDR3nt: TGTGCCAGCAGCCGCACGGATGAGCAGTTCTTC; CDR3aa: CASSRTDEQFF
v_gene: TRBV29-1; abundance: .; d_gene: .; j_gene: TRBJ1-2; CDR3nt: TGCAGCGTTGAAGACAAGGACTGGGATGGCTACACCTTC; CDR3aa: CSVEDKDWDGYTF
v_gene: TRBV25-1; abundance: .; d_gene: TRBD1; j_gene: TRBJ1-2; CDR3nt: TGTGCCAGCAGGACAGGGGGCGATTGGGATGGCTACACCTTC; CDR3aa: CASRTGGDWDGYTF
v_gene: TRBV6-5; abundance: .; d_gene: TRBD1; j_gene: TRBJ1-2; CDR3nt: TGTGCCAGCAGTTACTCAGGGGGCCGGGGCTACACCTTC; CDR3aa: CASSYSGGRGYTF